This TCR beta chain is from a study of molecular identifiers for immune sequencing clone quantification. This clonotype came up a few times. Its ends do not fully match the called genes, so a read error is possible. This CDR3 has 14 residues. Germline V gene lookup returns CDR1 SGHVS and CDR2 FNYEAQ. Using its own MiXCR run on the PCR reads, TCRdb lists one record per CDR3 protein. The sample contains 400,000 to 600,000 distinct CDR3 sequences, around 23% of which appear only once. The sequence came from a human donor in good health. Some libraries in this study had Jurkat cell RNA spiked in. The chain recombines TRBV7-6 with TRBJ2-1; D ambiguous. The specimen was naive CD8+ T cells from blood, with Jurkat cell RNA spiked in. Subset specified: FACS-sorted CD8+CD4-CCR7+CD45RA+ naive T cells. The CDR3 bases are TGTGCCAGCAGCTCTCCCCTCGGAAACAATGAGCGGTTCTTC. It specifies CASSSPLGNNERFF.